This T cell receptor (beta chain) was recovered during a study of blood T cell repertoires in COVID-19. Turning to the study itself: Spain, Italy and the United States supplied samples that represented acute and convalescent COVID-19.

V shed 2 bases, J shed 8 bases, and the junction held 15 bases outside the gene matches. CDR1 and CDR2 from the germline V gene are LGHNA and YSLEER. The CDR3 has 17 residues. Participants' reported clinical history set cohort assignment. Methods used by the authors: How many nucleated cells were present was estimated from reference gene primer amplification. Clones were sequenced by immunoSEQ multiplex PCR, and TCRdb holds only the in-frame ones, with some missing. V and J calls and clone size come straight from that table; D and trimming were deduced from the DNA. The sample comprises fewer than 500,000 clones, about 85% of which are singletons, and roughly 1.9% rests with the top ten.

The clonotype was recovered from a young woman with acute COVID-19. Sample: PBMCs or T cells enriched from blood (not recorded which). The J gene is TRBJ2-1, the V gene TRBV4-3; 7 bases map to TRBD2. The CDR3, as DNA: TGCGCCAGCAGCCAACACTATGGCGGGAGTTTTGGGTATGAGCAGTTCTTC. The encoded protein is CASSQHYGGSFGYEQFF.